Reported below is one T cell receptor beta chain. Its matching antigen is unknown. The sample originates from a study of shared clonotypes between healthy human individuals. General observations from the study: Four donors shared approximately 5% of their naive CD4 clonotypes. Among donors, clonotype sharing was expected to be affected by sequencing depth.

The genomic DNA of each subset was split evenly across several immunoSEQ plates. The method was immunoSEQ multiplex PCR; TCRdb's version includes in-frame clones alone and lacks a portion of them. The table has a few hundred thousand clones, 80% to 90% seen once. Germline V gene data show CDR1 as SGHDT and CDR2 as YYEEEE. There are 13 residues in the CDR3. V was trimmed by 0 bases and J by 5 bases, leaving 9 bases between them. This sequence joins TRBV5-6 and TRBJ2-7; no clear D. Sequenced sample: memory CD8+ T cells sorted from blood. The subset denotes: CD45RO+ cells pooled with CCR7-negative TemRA cells. The origin of this receptor is a young man in good health. For the CDR3, the DNA is TGTGCCAGCAGCTTGGTCCAGTCCCACGAGCAGTACTTC. It is translated as CASSLVQSHEQYF.